This entry lists 28 T cell receptor beta chains sequenced from one sample in a study of cytomegalovirus exposure and HLA in healthy donors. It was with 60 Vbeta and 13 Jbeta primers that the PCR ran. TCRdb keeps only in-frame clones here, not all; method: immunoSEQ multiplex PCR. The sample shows 100,000 to 150,000 clones, 83% of them seen only once. The sequencing input was PBMCs. These receptor sequences come from a young man in good health and CMV-seropositive.

This chain connects TRBV7-6 to TRBJ2-3, with 7 bases that match TRBD2. CDR3 size: 15 residues. Germline CDR1 reads SGHVS; CDR2 reads FNYEAQ. With V trimmed by 2 bases and J by 2 bases, 4 bases remained unmatched. For the CDR3, the DNA is TGTGCCAGCAGCTTAAAAGCGGGACCCACAGATACGCAGTATTTT. Translation: CASSLKAGPTDTQYF.

This clone was seen a single time. This rearrangement joins TRBV7-9 to TRBJ2-1; the D gene is possibly TRBD2 (7 bases). V gave up 1 base and J gave up 8 bases, with 21 bases separating them. Germline CDR1 SEHNR, CDR2 FQNEAQ (reference sequence). CDR3 length: 17 residues. The CDR3 region has the DNA TGTGCCAGCAGCTTAGTGTTTGGGGGGGGGCCTACTGATGAGCAGTTCTTC. The encoded protein is CASSLVFGGGPTDEQFF.

The rearrangement joins TRBV7-9 to TRBJ2-1, with TRBD1 matching over 9 bases. After removal of 3 bases from V and 4 bases from J, the junction contained 10 bases not matched to a gene. The CDR3 covers 17 residues. CDR1 and CDR2 from the germline V gene are SEHNR and FQNEAQ (reference sequence). CDR3 DNA sequence: TGTGCCAGCAGCTTTTATGGTTTGGGGACAGGGTACAATGAGCAGTTCTTC. It yields the protein CASSFYGLGTGYNEQFF.

V is TRBV30 and J is TRBJ1-2; D is undetermined. Trimming pared 0 bases from V and 6 bases from J, leaving 8 bases between. The germline gives CDR1 GTSNPN, CDR2 SVGIG (reference sequence). CDR3 length equals 12 residues. In DNA, the CDR3 is TGTGCCTGGAGTGTACACGGGAATGGCTACACCTTC. It codes for CAWSVHGNGYTF.

This chain links TRBV6-4 with TRBJ1-3, with 8 positions matching TRBD1. The CDR3 contains 14 residues. CDR1 MRHNA and CDR2 SNTAGT come from the germline V gene. The junction had 1 base not matched to a gene; V was cut back by 6 bases and J by 0 bases. CDR3 nucleotides: TGTGCCAGCAGAGGACAGGGCTCTGGAAACACCATATATTTT. It encodes CASRGQGSGNTIYF.

This chain links TRBV4-1 with TRBJ1-2; D unresolved. Between the trimmed V and J ends, which lost 1 base and 1 base, there was a span of 10 bases. The CDR3 has 15 residues. From germline, CDR1 is MGHRA and CDR2 YSYEKL. The CDR3: CASSQVLSINYGYTF. The CDR3 nucleotides read TGCGCCAGCAGCCAAGTCCTAAGCATTAACTATGGCTACACCTTC.

This clone was counted a single time. The genes are TRBV29-1 and TRBJ2-3; weak D call: TRBD1 (6 bases). Germline V gives CDR1 SQVTM, CDR2 ANQGSEA. The V and J ends lost 7 bases and 0 bases respectively, with 14 bases between them. This CDR3 comprises 14 residues. CDR3 in amino acids: CSARGRSSTDTQYF. The CDR3 nucleotides read TGCAGCGCCAGGGGCAGGTCAAGCACAGATACGCAGTATTTT.

The rearrangement links TRBV19 to TRBJ1-4; 9 bases match TRBD1. Germline V lookup: CDR1 LNHDA, CDR2 SQIVND (reference sequence). The CDR3 runs to 15 residues. Unmatched junction bases numbered 8, after V lost 4 bases and J lost 8 bases. The CDR3 sequence: CASSTPGTGTEKLFF. CDR3 nucleotides: TGTGCCAGTAGTACCCCCGGGACAGGGACGGAAAAACTGTTTTTT. The full variable domain, its missing parts supplied by reference TRBV19 and TRBJ1-4, is DGGITQSPKYLFRKEGQNVTLSCEQNLNHDAMYWYRQDPGQGLRLIYYSQIVNDFQKGDIAEGYSVSREKKESFPLTVTSAQKNPTAFYLCASSTPGTGTEKLFFGSGTQLSVL.

This clone was counted a few times. This rearrangement joins TRBV6-4 to TRBJ2-1; 8 positions match TRBD1. The V gene's germline CDR1 is MRHNA and CDR2 SNTAGT. The CDR3 has 15 amino acids. The junction had 4 bases not matched to a gene; V was cut back by 0 bases and J by 6 bases. In nucleotides, the CDR3 is TGTGCCAGCAGTGACTCAATCGGACAGGGCAATGAGCAGTTCTTC. Translated, it gives CASSDSIGQGNEQFF.

This clone was observed a single time. The V gene is TRBV28, the J gene TRBJ1-5; D is undetermined. The CDR3 extends over 11 amino acids. Germline V gene lookup returns CDR1 MDHEN and CDR2 SYDVKM. Between the trimmed V and J ends, which lost 6 bases and 4 bases, there was a span of 4 bases. CDR3 protein: CASRSNQPQHF. In DNA, the CDR3 is TGTGCCAGCAGGTCAAATCAGCCCCAGCATTTT.

The CDR3 sequence is CASSPRVQGKSNQPQHF. CDR3 sequence (DNA): TGTGCCAGCTCACCGCGAGTTCAGGGAAAGAGCAATCAGCCCCAGCATTTT. This chain uses TRBV18 with TRBJ1-5, with D tentatively TRBD1 (5 bases). The CDR3 has 17 amino acids. Germline lookup yields CDR1 KGHSH and CDR2 LQKENI. Between the trimmed V and J ends, which lost 3 bases and 1 base, there was a span of 16 bases.

The chain employs TRBV6-5 and TRBJ2-3; 8 nucleotides match TRBD1. The CDR3 sequence is 12 residues long. Germline V lookup: CDR1 MNHEY, CDR2 SVGAGI. The V gene end was trimmed by 5 bases and the J gene end by 9 bases; junction bases not matched to a gene: 4. CDR3 protein: CASSRTGGTQYF. The CDR3 DNA reads as TGTGCCAGCAGTCGTACAGGGGGGACGCAGTATTTT.

The V gene is TRBV18, the J gene TRBJ2-5, with D possibly being TRBD1 (7 bases). The V and J ends lost 2 bases and 2 bases respectively, with 12 bases between them. In germline, CDR1 is KGHSH, CDR2 LQKENI. The CDR3 runs 15 residues. CDR3: CASSPIQGGQETQYF. DNA of the CDR3: TGTGCCAGCTCACCAATCCAGGGGGGTCAAGAGACCCAGTACTTC.

The chain employs TRBV5-8 and TRBJ2-7, with 7 bases aligning to TRBD2. Looked up from germline, CDR1 is SGHTS and CDR2 is YDEGEE. The CDR3 runs to 11 residues. V was pared by 6 bases and J by 6 bases, with 3 bases of the junction left unmatched. CDR3 DNA: TGTGCCAGCAACAGACTAGCCGAGCAGTACTTC. Its translation: CASNRLAEQYF. Full variable domain (rest looked up from reference TRBV5-8 and TRBJ2-7): EAGVTQSPTHLIKTRGQQATLRCSPISGHTSVYWYQQALGLGLQFLLWYDEGEERNRGNFPPRFSGRQFPNYSSELNVNALELEDSALYLCASNRLAEQYFGPGTRLTVT.

J is TRBJ1-3 and V is TRBV16; perhaps TRBD1 as D (6 bases). The CDR3 has 17 residues. V was pared by 0 bases and J by 0 bases, with 12 bases between. Germline V CDR1 and CDR2: KGHSY, FQNENV. CDR3 in DNA: TGTGCCAGCAGCCAATCCGCAGGGGCACCCTCTGGAAACACCATATATTTT. This translates into CASSQSAGAPSGNTIYF.

The chain recombines TRBV19 with TRBJ1-2, with D perhaps matching TRBD1 (5 bases). V lost 0 bases and J lost 4, with 15 bases in between. The CDR3 loop spans 16 amino acids. Per germline, CDR1 LNHDA and CDR2 SQIVND (reference sequence). CDR3 sequence (DNA): TGTGCCAGTAGTATAGATCAAACAGGCTACCTCTATGGCTACACCTTC. Encoded protein: CASSIDQTGYLYGYTF.

The chain joins TRBV2 to TRBJ2-7, with 8 bases fitting TRBD2. V dropped 8 bases and J dropped 1; count of bases not matched to a gene: 10. CDR1 and CDR2 from the germline V gene are SNHLY and FYNNEI. This CDR3 has 15 amino acids. The CDR3, as DNA: TGTGCCAGCCAGCCGGGGGGGGCGGTTTCCTACGAGCAGTACTTC. Translation gives CASQPGGAVSYEQYF.

The gene calls are TRBV6-1 and TRBJ2-3; D remains ambiguous. Germline CDR1 reads MNHNS; CDR2 reads SASEGT. The CDR3 spans 16 residues. V lost 2 bases to trimming and J lost 2 bases, with 14 bases between them. CDR3 bases: TGTGCCAGCAGTGAATTGCGGTTTTCGGCCACAGATACGCAGTATTTT. It is translated as CASSELRFSATDTQYF.

This chain links TRBV7-3 with TRBJ2-2, with 8 bases aligning to TRBD1. Per germline, CDR1 SGHTA and CDR2 FQGTGA. This CDR3 region has 15 residues. V lost 4 bases to trimming and J lost 4 bases; unmatched junction nucleotides: 5. The CDR3 region is CASSSSGGFTGELFF. The CDR3 DNA sequence: TGTGCCAGCAGCTCTTCAGGGGGCTTCACCGGGGAGCTGTTTTTT.

The rearrangement links TRBV6-5 to TRBJ1-1; D may be TRBD1 (5 bases). Per the germline V gene, CDR1 is MNHEY and CDR2 is SVGAGI. The ends were cut back, 6 bases at V and 3 bases at J, with 17 bases in the middle. The CDR3 extends over 15 amino acids. CDR3 in amino acids: CASRMGGRGDTEAFF. Written as DNA, the CDR3 is TGTGCCAGCAGGATGGGGGGTCGGGGTGACACTGAAGCTTTCTTT.

The gene calls are TRBV4-1 and TRBJ2-3; tentatively, D is TRBD1 (5 bases). CDR1 is MGHRA and CDR2 is YSYEKL in the germline V gene. There are 16 residues in the CDR3. V was shortened by 4 bases and J by 7 bases, with 21 bases between the two germline ends. The CDR3 here is CASSRSEGAVSYTQYF. DNA for the CDR3: TGCGCCAGCAGCCGTTCTGAAGGGGCAGTATCATATACGCAGTATTTT.

The V gene is TRBV5-1, the J gene TRBJ1-2; 10 bases are a match to TRBD1. Germline CDR1 and CDR2: SGHRS and YFSETQ. The V segment lost 0 bases and the J segment 3 bases; nucleotides outside the gene matches: 5. This CDR3 region has 16 residues. CDR3 in DNA: TGCGCCAGCAGCTTGGCGGGACAGGGGATATACTATGGCTACACCTTC. The encoded protein is CASSLAGQGIYYGYTF.

The rearrangement uses TRBV9 and TRBJ1-2; a weak D match, TRBD1 (6 bases). The germline V and J ends were trimmed by 0 bases and 3 bases, with 9 bases remaining between them. The CDR3 extends over 14 amino acids. The germline V gene has CDR1 SGDLS and CDR2 YYNGEE. CDR3: CASSVGRGDYGYTF. The CDR3 DNA reads as TGTGCCAGCAGCGTAGGCAGGGGTGACTATGGCTACACCTTC.

This clone was observed a handful of times. The chain carries TRBV7-9 and TRBJ1-2; no firm D call. The V gene lost 1 base and the J gene lost 2 bases, with 8 bases spanning the gap. CDR1 SEHNR and CDR2 FQNEAQ come from the germline V gene (reference sequence). The CDR3 loop spans 14 amino acids. The CDR3, as DNA: TGTGCCAGCAGCTTAGAAGGCAGGAACTATGGCTACACCTTC. It yields the protein CASSLEGRNYGYTF.

The chain uses TRBV6-6 and TRBJ1-4; 7 bases match TRBD1. The CDR3 consists of 15 residues. CDR1 is MNHNY, CDR2 SVGAGI, per germline (reference sequence). Trimming at V came to 2 bases and at J to 4 bases, leaving 4 bases not matched to a gene. CDR3: CASSYGTANNEKLFF. The CDR3, as DNA: TGTGCCAGCAGTTACGGGACAGCGAATAATGAAAAACTGTTTTTT.

V usage is TRBV7-8 and J usage is TRBJ2-1; 9 nucleotides match TRBD1. The V segment lost 5 bases and the J segment 9 bases; nucleotides outside the gene matches: 5. CDR1 and CDR2 from the germline V gene are SGHVS and FQNEAQ. This CDR3 is built from 13 residues. CDR3 DNA sequence: TGTGCCAGCAGCAAAAGACAGGGGGGTGAGCAGTTCTTC. Protein sequence: CASSKRQGGEQFF.

J is TRBJ2-5 and V is TRBV2, with TRBD2 matching over 10 bases. Trimming took 1 base from V and 5 from J; bases not matched to a gene: 10. Looked up from germline, CDR1 is SNHLY and CDR2 is FYNNEI. CDR3 length: 17 residues. CDR3: CASSEGVAGGRGETQYF. For the CDR3, the DNA is TGTGCCAGCAGTGAAGGGGTAGCGGGGGGTAGGGGGGAGACCCAGTACTTC. Full variable domain (remainder filled in from reference TRBV2 and TRBJ2-5): EPEVTQTPSHQVTQMGQEVILRCVPISNHLYFYWYRQILGQKVEFLVSFYNNEISEKSEIFDDQFSVERPDGSNFTLKIRSTKLEDSAMYFCASSEGVAGGRGETQYFGPGTRLLVL.

The chain has TRBV13 and TRBJ1-1; D not certain. The CDR3 totals 14 residues. V was pared by 5 bases and J by 1 base, with 11 bases between. The V gene's germline CDR1 is PRHDT and CDR2 FYEKMQ (reference sequence). CDR3 loop: CASSHPRENTEAFF. For the CDR3, the DNA is TGTGCCAGCAGCCATCCGCGAGAGAACACTGAAGCTTTCTTT.